This T cell receptor beta chain derives from a study of blood T cell repertoires in COVID-19. The assay was immunoSEQ multiplex PCR, and TCRdb's table has in-frame clones only and misses some. The sample includes about 230,000 clones, roughly 85% seen only once; the top ten take just over 2.5%. The CDR3 loop spans 15 amino acids. V trimming: 9 bases; J trimming: 7 bases; junction bases outside the gene matches: 9. CDR1 is MGHRA and CDR2 is YSYEKL in the germline V gene. The sequence derives from a woman between 65 and 79 years old with active or convalescent COVID-19. The V gene is TRBV4-1, the J gene TRBJ2-2; 12 nucleotides align to TRBD1. The sample consisted of peripheral blood. The DNA for the CDR3 is TGCGCCAGTTCGCCGGGACAGGGGGCAATCGGGGAGCTGTTTTTT. The encoded protein is CASSPGQGAIGELFF.